This T cell receptor (beta chain) emerged from a study of T-cell memory formation after mild COVID-19. This clonotype was found many times. CDR1 is SNHLY, CDR2 FYNNEI, per germline. The CDR3 runs 15 residues. The V and J ends lost 7 bases and 2 bases respectively, with 15 bases between them. MiXCR, applied by TCRdb to the 5' RACE reads, yields one record per CDR3 protein. The profile covers 25,000 to 30,000 distinct CDR3 sequences, with more than 10% appearing a single time and around 15% taken by the ten largest. V is TRBV2 and J is TRBJ1-5; no firm D call. This TCR derives from an adult woman who had mild COVID-19 (a few samples of this study predate the infection). Cell type and time point are not known. Sequencing was done on a sample of PBMCs or a T cell subset sorted from them (not recorded which). Written as DNA, the CDR3 is TGTGCCAGCAAAGGATCAGAGATGGGCAATCAGCCCCAGCATTTT. Translated, it gives CASKGSEMGNQPQHF.